This T cell receptor beta chain appears in the sequencing data of a study of T-cell reconstitution after alpha-beta-depleted transplantation in children. Library preparation (for TCRbeta) was performed with unique molecular identifiers. TCRdb fed the PCR reads into MiXCR, producing one record per CDR3 protein. The top ten hold 4.3% of the sample, which has around 340,000 distinct CDR3 sequences, about 14% seen once. CDR1 ENHRY and CDR2 SYGVKD come from the germline V gene. The CDR3 length is 14 residues. Trimming pared 6 bases from V and 4 bases from J, leaving 15 bases between. The J gene is TRBJ1-1, the V gene TRBV10-3; weak D call: TRBD1 (6 bases). The sample was PBMCs, taken from the stem cell graft. The sequence was obtained from a human donor who donated a stem cell graft to a child with Fanconi anemia. CDR3 DNA sequence: TGTGCCATCAGGGACGGGGGGCAAGGCACTGAAGCTTTCTTT. This gives the protein CAIRDGGQGTEAFF.